Listed below are T cell receptor beta chains from one sample, sequenced in a study of metastatic and nonmetastatic thyroid tumors. TCRdb re-called the PCR reads through MiXCR. The table lists approximately 30,000 clones, 3.7% of them singletons. Sequenced: blood. Receptors originate from a male donor with papillary thyroid cancer or a benign thyroid nodule (not recorded which). Some clones in this sample may be carry-over from other donors' samples. Both conserved end residues are part of each CDR3. A D gene is named only where the DNA matches it firmly. Size tells how often a clone was seen (once, few, many) or the class of an expanded clone, and some rows leave it out.

CDR3aa: CASSLAAGGQETQYF
CDR3nt: TGTGCCAGCAGCTTAGCGGCGGGAGGGCAAGAGACCCAGTACTTC
j_gene: TRBJ2-5
len: 15
v_gene: TRBV13
d_gene: TRBD2
abundance: many

CDR3aa: CASSPGQGYTEAFF
CDR3nt: TGTGCCAGCAGTCCGGGACAGGGGTACACTGAAGCTTTCTTT
j_gene: TRBJ1-1
len: 14
v_gene: TRBV5-4
d_gene: TRBD1
abundance: many

CDR3aa: CASSYTDPGTNVLTF
CDR3nt: TGTGCCAGCAGTTACACAGATCCTGGGACCAACGTCCTGACTTTC
j_gene: TRBJ2-6
len: 15
v_gene: TRBV6-8
d_gene: .
abundance: few

CDR3aa: CASSYRFNLNTGELFF
CDR3nt: TGTGCCAGCAGTTACCGCTTCAACCTAAACACCGGGGAGCTGTTTTTT
j_gene: TRBJ2-2
len: 16
v_gene: TRBV6-2/TRBV6-3
d_gene: .
abundance: .

CDR3aa: CSAGQRAYEQYF
CDR3nt: TGCAGTGCCGGACAGAGGGCCTACGAGCAGTACTTC
j_gene: TRBJ2-7
len: 12
v_gene: TRBV20-1
d_gene: .
abundance: .

CDR3aa: CSAVDRDTEAFF
CDR3nt: TGCAGTGCTGTAGATCGGGACACTGAAGCTTTCTTT
j_gene: TRBJ1-1
len: 12
v_gene: TRBV20-1
d_gene: .
abundance: few

CDR3aa: CASSDSTSGSTGELFF
CDR3nt: TGTGCCAGCAGTGACTCGACTAGCGGGAGCACCGGGGAGCTGTTTTTT
j_gene: TRBJ2-2
len: 16
v_gene: TRBV6-4
d_gene: TRBD2
abundance: .

CDR3aa: CASSLFEKLFF
CDR3nt: TGTGCCAGCAGCTTATTTGAAAAACTGTTTTTT
j_gene: TRBJ1-4
len: 11
v_gene: TRBV7-9
d_gene: .
abundance: many

CDR3aa: CASSRGRIQETQYF
CDR3nt: TGTGCCAGTTCGAGGGGACGAATTCAAGAGACCCAGTACTTC
j_gene: TRBJ2-5
len: 14
v_gene: TRBV28
d_gene: .
abundance: medium-sized

CDR3aa: CASSLAGGFSNEQFF
CDR3nt: TGTGCCAGCAGCCTAGCGGGAGGGTTCAGTAATGAGCAGTTCTTC
j_gene: TRBJ2-1
len: 15
v_gene: TRBV6-1
d_gene: TRBD2
abundance: medium-sized

CDR3aa: CASSPAGTGVGEQFF
CDR3nt: TGTGCCAGCAGCCCGGCCGGGACAGGGGTTGGTGAGCAGTTCTTC
j_gene: TRBJ2-1
len: 15
v_gene: TRBV6-2/TRBV6-3
d_gene: TRBD1
abundance: .

CDR3aa: CASGQGTYEQYF
CDR3nt: TGTGCCAGTGGACAGGGAACGTACGAGCAGTACTTC
j_gene: TRBJ2-7
len: 12
v_gene: TRBV19
d_gene: TRBD1
abundance: medium-sized

CDR3aa: CASSEAPTLAKKIQYF
CDR3nt: TGTGCCAGCAGTGAAGCACCAACTCTAGCCAAAAAAATTCAGTACTTC
j_gene: TRBJ2-4
len: 16
v_gene: TRBV6-1
d_gene: .
abundance: few

CDR3aa: CASSQRLAGPIDTQYF
CDR3nt: TGTGCCAGCAGCCAAAGACTAGCGGGGCCGATTGATACGCAGTATTTT
j_gene: TRBJ2-3
len: 16
v_gene: TRBV11-2
d_gene: TRBD2
abundance: .

CDR3aa: CAWTARQGSVNSPLHF
CDR3nt: TGTGCCTGGACCGCCCGACAGGGGAGTGTTAATTCACCCCTCCACTTT
j_gene: TRBJ1-6
len: 16
v_gene: TRBV30
d_gene: TRBD1
abundance: .

CDR3aa: CAISAGIQETQYF
CDR3nt: TGTGCCATCAGTGCTGGGATACAAGAGACCCAGTACTTC
j_gene: TRBJ2-5
len: 13
v_gene: TRBV10-3
d_gene: .
abundance: many

CDR3aa: CASSQGRNNEQFF
CDR3nt: TGTGCCAGCAGCCAGGGTAGAAACAATGAGCAGTTCTTC
j_gene: TRBJ2-1
len: 13
v_gene: TRBV12-3/TRBV12-4
d_gene: .
abundance: .

CDR3aa: CSARRDTGELFF
CDR3nt: TGCAGTGCTCGACGGGACACCGGGGAGCTGTTTTTT
j_gene: TRBJ2-2
len: 12
v_gene: TRBV20-1
d_gene: .
abundance: many

CDR3aa: CASRRLTAEYNEQFF
CDR3nt: TGCGCCAGCCGTCGACTGACCGCAGAATACAATGAGCAGTTCTTC
j_gene: TRBJ2-1
len: 15
v_gene: TRBV5-1
d_gene: .
abundance: many

CDR3aa: CASSESTGGITGELFF
CDR3nt: TGCGCCAGCAGTGAGTCTACAGGGGGTATCACCGGGGAGCTGTTTTTT
j_gene: TRBJ2-2
len: 16
v_gene: TRBV10-1
d_gene: TRBD1
abundance: many

CDR3aa: CASRLAGGSEQYF
CDR3nt: TGTGCCAGCAGGCTAGCGGGAGGAAGCGAGCAGTACTTC
j_gene: TRBJ2-7
len: 13
v_gene: TRBV6-2/TRBV6-3
d_gene: TRBD2
abundance: medium-sized

CDR3aa: CASSLLSGQYNNEQFF
CDR3nt: TGTGCCAGCAGCTTATTGTCAGGACAGTACAACAATGAGCAGTTCTTC
j_gene: TRBJ2-1
len: 16
v_gene: TRBV11-3
d_gene: .
abundance: few

CDR3aa: CASSPRQGGNYGYTF
CDR3nt: TGTGCCAGCAGTCCCCGACAGGGTGGTAACTATGGCTACACCTTC
j_gene: TRBJ1-2
len: 15
v_gene: TRBV6-1
d_gene: TRBD1
abundance: .

CDR3aa: CSAIQGGMNTEAFF
CDR3nt: TGCAGTGCTATCCAGGGGGGTATGAACACTGAAGCTTTCTTT
j_gene: TRBJ1-1
len: 14
v_gene: TRBV20-1
d_gene: TRBD1
abundance: few

CDR3aa: CASSLAVKAGVGYTF
CDR3nt: TGTGCCAGCAGCTTAGCGGTCAAGGCAGGGGTTGGCTACACCTTC
j_gene: TRBJ1-2
len: 15
v_gene: TRBV7-2
d_gene: .
abundance: many

CDR3aa: CSAGAPTSYNEQFF
CDR3nt: TGCAGTGCTGGGGCCCCCACTAGCTACAATGAGCAGTTCTTC
j_gene: TRBJ2-1
len: 14
v_gene: TRBV20-1
d_gene: .
abundance: many

CDR3aa: CASSQEGHVNQPQHF
CDR3nt: TGCGCCAGCAGCCAAGAGGGCCACGTCAATCAGCCCCAGCATTTT
j_gene: TRBJ1-5
len: 15
v_gene: TRBV4-1
d_gene: .
abundance: many

CDR3aa: CASRTLQGSTEAFF
CDR3nt: TGCGCCAGCAGAACATTACAGGGGAGCACTGAAGCTTTCTTT
j_gene: TRBJ1-1
len: 14
v_gene: TRBV5-1
d_gene: TRBD1
abundance: .

CDR3aa: CASSPGEETQYF
CDR3nt: TGTGCCAGCAGTCCAGGGGAAGAGACCCAGTACTTC
j_gene: TRBJ2-5
len: 12
v_gene: TRBV6-2/TRBV6-3
d_gene: .
abundance: many

CDR3aa: CASSQVSFSEQYF
CDR3nt: TGTGCCAGCAGCCAAGTATCGTTCTCCGAGCAGTACTTC
j_gene: TRBJ2-7
len: 13
v_gene: TRBV14
d_gene: .
abundance: many

CDR3aa: CASGRQIYEQYF
CDR3nt: TGTGCCAGCGGCAGACAGATCTACGAGCAGTACTTC
j_gene: TRBJ2-7
len: 12
v_gene: TRBV12-3/TRBV12-4
d_gene: .
abundance: .

CDR3aa: CASSDDFSGQFF
CDR3nt: TGTGCCAGCAGCGACGACTTTAGCGGACAGTTCTTC
j_gene: TRBJ2-1
len: 12
v_gene: TRBV2
d_gene: .
abundance: few

CDR3aa: CASSPPTRTDTQYF
CDR3nt: TGTGCCAGCTCACCACCTACTCGCACAGATACGCAGTATTTT
j_gene: TRBJ2-3
len: 14
v_gene: TRBV18
d_gene: .
abundance: few

CDR3aa: CASSVAGRGSYGYTF
CDR3nt: TGTGCCAGCAGCGTAGCTGGCAGGGGGTCTTATGGCTACACCTTC
j_gene: TRBJ1-2
len: 15
v_gene: TRBV9
d_gene: TRBD1
abundance: many

CDR3aa: CASSLGAGELFF
CDR3nt: TGCGCCAGCAGCTTGGGCGCCGGGGAGCTGTTTTTT
j_gene: TRBJ2-2
len: 12
v_gene: TRBV5-1
d_gene: .
abundance: many

CDR3aa: CATSSPLALAASYNEQFF
CDR3nt: TGTGCCACCAGCAGCCCTCTTGCACTAGCGGCCTCCTACAATGAGCAGTTCTTC
j_gene: TRBJ2-1
len: 18
v_gene: TRBV15
d_gene: TRBD2
abundance: .

CDR3aa: CASILGAGRTNMNTEAFF
CDR3nt: TGTGCCAGCATCCTGGGAGCGGGGAGGACAAACATGAACACTGAAGCTTTCTTT
j_gene: TRBJ1-1
len: 18
v_gene: TRBV7-9
d_gene: .
abundance: few

CDR3aa: CASSYRFGASGANVLTF
CDR3nt: TGTGCCAGCAGTTACAGGTTCGGGGCCTCTGGGGCCAACGTCCTGACTTTC
j_gene: TRBJ2-6
len: 17
v_gene: TRBV6-2/TRBV6-3
d_gene: .
abundance: few

CDR3aa: CASSIGQGGETQYF
CDR3nt: TGCGCCAGCAGCATCGGACAGGGAGGGGAGACCCAGTACTTC
j_gene: TRBJ2-5
len: 14
v_gene: TRBV5-1
d_gene: .
abundance: many

CDR3aa: CVSSGGQAAGELFF
CDR3nt: TGTGTCAGCAGTGGCGGACAAGCAGCCGGGGAGCTGTTTTTT
j_gene: TRBJ2-2
len: 14
v_gene: TRBV9
d_gene: .
abundance: .

CDR3aa: CASGIYGMNTGELFF
CDR3nt: TGTGCCAGTGGGATTTACGGCATGAACACCGGGGAGCTGTTTTTT
j_gene: TRBJ2-2
len: 15
v_gene: TRBV19
d_gene: .
abundance: few